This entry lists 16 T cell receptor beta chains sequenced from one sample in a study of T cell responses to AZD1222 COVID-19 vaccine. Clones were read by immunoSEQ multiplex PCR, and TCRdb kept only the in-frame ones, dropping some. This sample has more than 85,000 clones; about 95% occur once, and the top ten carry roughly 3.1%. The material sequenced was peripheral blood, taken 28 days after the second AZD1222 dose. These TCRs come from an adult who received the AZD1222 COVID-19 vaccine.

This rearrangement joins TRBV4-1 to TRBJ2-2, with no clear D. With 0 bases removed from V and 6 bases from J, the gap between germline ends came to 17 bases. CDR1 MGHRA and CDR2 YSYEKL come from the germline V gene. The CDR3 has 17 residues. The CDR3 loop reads CASSQETGASFAGELFF. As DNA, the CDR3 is TGCGCCAGCAGCCAAGAAACCGGAGCTAGTTTCGCCGGGGAGCTGTTTTTT.

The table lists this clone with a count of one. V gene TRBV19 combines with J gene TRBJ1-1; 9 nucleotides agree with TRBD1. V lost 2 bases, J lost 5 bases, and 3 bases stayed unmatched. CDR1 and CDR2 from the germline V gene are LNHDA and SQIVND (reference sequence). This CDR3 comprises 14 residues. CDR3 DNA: TGTGCCAGTAGTATACGAGGGACAGGGACTGAAGCTTTCTTT. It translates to CASSIRGTGTEAFF.

DNA for the CDR3: TGTGCCAGCAGCCAAGATTTAGGGGAATACTCTGGAAACACCATATATTTT. It yields the protein CASSQDLGEYSGNTIYF. The chain links TRBV4-2 to TRBJ1-3; tentatively, D is TRBD1 (5 bases). The length of the CDR3 is 17 residues. Germline values: CDR1 LGHNA, CDR2 YNFKEQ. The V end lost 0 bases, the J end lost 0 bases, and 12 bases lay between the germline ends.

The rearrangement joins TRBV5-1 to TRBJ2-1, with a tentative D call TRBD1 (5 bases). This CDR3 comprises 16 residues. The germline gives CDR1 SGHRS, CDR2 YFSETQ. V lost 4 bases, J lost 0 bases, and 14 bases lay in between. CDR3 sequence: CASSARQKNSYNEQFF. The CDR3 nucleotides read TGCGCCAGCAGCGCGAGACAGAAAAACTCCTACAATGAGCAGTTCTTC.

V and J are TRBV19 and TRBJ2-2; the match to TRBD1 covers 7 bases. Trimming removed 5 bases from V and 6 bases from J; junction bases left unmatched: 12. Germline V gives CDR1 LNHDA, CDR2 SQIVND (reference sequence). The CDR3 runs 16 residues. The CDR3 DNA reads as TGTGCCAGTAGTGAACCCCGGGACAGCTTATCCGGGGAGCTGTTTTTT. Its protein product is CASSEPRDSLSGELFF.

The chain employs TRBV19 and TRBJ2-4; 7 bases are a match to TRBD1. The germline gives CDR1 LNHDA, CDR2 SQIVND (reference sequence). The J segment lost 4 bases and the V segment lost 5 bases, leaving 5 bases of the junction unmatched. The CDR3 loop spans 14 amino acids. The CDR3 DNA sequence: TGTGCCAGTAGTGGGGACAGCCAAAAAAACATTCAGTACTTC. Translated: CASSGDSQKNIQYF. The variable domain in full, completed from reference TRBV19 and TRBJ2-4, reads DGGITQSPKYLFRKEGQNVTLSCEQNLNHDAMYWYRQDPGQGLRLIYYSQIVNDFQKGDIAEGYSVSREKKESFPLTVTSAQKNPTAFYLCASSGDSQKNIQYFGAGTRLSVL.

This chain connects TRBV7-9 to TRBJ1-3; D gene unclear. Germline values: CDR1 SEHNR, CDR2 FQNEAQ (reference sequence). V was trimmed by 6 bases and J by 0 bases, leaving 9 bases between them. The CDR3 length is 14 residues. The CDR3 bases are TGTGCCAGCAGTGATAGAGACTCTGGAAACACCATATATTTT. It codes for CASSDRDSGNTIYF.

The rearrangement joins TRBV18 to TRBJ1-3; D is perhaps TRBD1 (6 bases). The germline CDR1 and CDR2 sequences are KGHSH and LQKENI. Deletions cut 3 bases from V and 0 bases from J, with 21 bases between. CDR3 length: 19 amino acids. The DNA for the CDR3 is TGTGCCAGCTCACCCAGGCCGATAGTAGACAGGCCCTCTGGAAACACCATATATTTT. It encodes CASSPRPIVDRPSGNTIYF.

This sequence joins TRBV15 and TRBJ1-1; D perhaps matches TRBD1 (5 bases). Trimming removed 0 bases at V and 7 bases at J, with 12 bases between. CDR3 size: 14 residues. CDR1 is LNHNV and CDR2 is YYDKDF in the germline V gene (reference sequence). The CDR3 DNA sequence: TGTGCCACCAGCAGAGATTACGGGGACTATGAAGCTTTCTTT. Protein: CATSRDYGDYEAFF.

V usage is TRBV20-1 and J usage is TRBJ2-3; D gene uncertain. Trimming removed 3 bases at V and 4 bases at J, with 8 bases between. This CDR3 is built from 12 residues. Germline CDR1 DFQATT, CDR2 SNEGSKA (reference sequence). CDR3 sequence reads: CSASGRADTQYF. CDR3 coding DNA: TGCAGTGCTAGTGGCAGAGCAGATACGCAGTATTTT.

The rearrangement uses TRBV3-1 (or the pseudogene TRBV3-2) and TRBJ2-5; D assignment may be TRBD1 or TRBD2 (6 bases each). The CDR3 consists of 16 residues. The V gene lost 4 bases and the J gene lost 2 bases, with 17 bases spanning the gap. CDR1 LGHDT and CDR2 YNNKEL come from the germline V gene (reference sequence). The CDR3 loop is CASSRGGGLEQETQYF. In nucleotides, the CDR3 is TGTGCCAGCAGCCGCGGAGGGGGGTTGGAACAAGAGACCCAGTACTTC.

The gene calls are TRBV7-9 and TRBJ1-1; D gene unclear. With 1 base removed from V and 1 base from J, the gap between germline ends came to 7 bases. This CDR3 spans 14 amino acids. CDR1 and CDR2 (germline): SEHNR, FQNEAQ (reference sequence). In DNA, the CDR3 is TGTGCCAGCAGCTTAGGGCACGGGAACACTGAAGCTTTCTTT. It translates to CASSLGHGNTEAFF.

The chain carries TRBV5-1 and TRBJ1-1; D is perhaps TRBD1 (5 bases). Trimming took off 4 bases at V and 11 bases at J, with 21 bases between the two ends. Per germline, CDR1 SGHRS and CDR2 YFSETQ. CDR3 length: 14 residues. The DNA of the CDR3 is TGCGCCAGCAGCCCGACCCAGGGCCGGGGAGATGCTTTCTTT. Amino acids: CASSPTQGRGDAFF.

In DNA form, the CDR3 reads TGCGCCAGCAGCCTCAGAACTAGCGGGACCGACAATGAGCAGTTCTTC. As protein: CASSLRTSGTDNEQFF. The chain is built from TRBV4-1 and TRBJ2-1, with 10 nucleotides matching TRBD2. The CDR3 spans 16 residues. Germline V gene data show CDR1 as MGHRA and CDR2 as YSYEKL. V dropped 4 bases and J dropped 5; count of bases not matched to a gene: 8.

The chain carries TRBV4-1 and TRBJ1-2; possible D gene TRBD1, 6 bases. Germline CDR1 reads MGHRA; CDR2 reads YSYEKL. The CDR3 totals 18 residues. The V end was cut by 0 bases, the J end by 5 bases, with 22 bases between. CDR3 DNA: TGCGCCAGCAGCCAAGACCCTCGGTACAGGGATAGCGATTATGGCTACACCTTC. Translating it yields CASSQDPRYRDSDYGYTF.

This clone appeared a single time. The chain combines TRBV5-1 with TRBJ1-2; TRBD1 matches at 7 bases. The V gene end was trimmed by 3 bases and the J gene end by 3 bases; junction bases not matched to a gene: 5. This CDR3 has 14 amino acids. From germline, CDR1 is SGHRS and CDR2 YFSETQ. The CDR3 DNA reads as TGCGCCAGCAGCTACCGGGACAGCCACTATGGCTACACCTTC. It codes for CASSYRDSHYGYTF.